The 32 T cell receptor beta chains below were found in one sample sequenced in a study of blood T cell repertoires in COVID-19. Assay used: immunoSEQ multiplex PCR; TCRdb lists only in-frame clones, some missing. The sample includes under 200,000 clones, 75% to 85% of them seen just once. Material: peripheral blood. The source of these receptors is a human donor in a cohort sampled during active COVID-19.

The J gene is TRBJ2-1, the V gene TRBV7-2, with TRBD2 as a possible D gene (6 bases). Trimming took off 0 bases at V and 4 bases at J, with 10 bases between the two ends. From germline, CDR1 is SGHTA and CDR2 FQGNSA. CDR3 length: 15 residues. CDR3 coding DNA: TGTGCCAGCAGCTTAGCGCGGGATTTTTACAATGAGCAGTTCTTC. Residues: CASSLARDFYNEQFF. The full variable domain, its missing parts supplied by reference TRBV7-2 and TRBJ2-1, is GAGVSQSPSNKVTEKGKDVELRCDPISGHTALYWYRQSLGQGLEFLIYFQGNSAPDKSGLPSDRFSAERTGGSVSTLTIQRTQQEDSAVYLCASSLARDFYNEQFFGPGTRLTVL.

This clone showed up just a few times. The chain combines TRBV15 with TRBJ1-3, with D possibly TRBD1 on 5 matching bases. V was cut by 0 bases and J by 4 bases, with 10 bases left in between. The germline V gene has CDR1 LNHNV and CDR2 YYDKDF (reference sequence). The CDR3 is 15 residues long. CDR3 in amino acids: CATSRDLGEGNTIYF. CDR3 nucleotide sequence: TGTGCCACCAGCAGAGATCTAGGGGAAGGAAACACCATATATTTT.

This clone was recorded a few times. J is TRBJ2-7 and V is TRBV4-1; TRBD2 matches 8 bases. Losses at the gene ends were 2 bases for V and 4 bases for J; bases not matched to a gene: 10. Germline lookup yields CDR1 MGHRA and CDR2 YSYEKL. The CDR3 has 16 amino acids. This CDR3 reads CASSQIGSGRGYEQYF. The CDR3 nucleotides are TGCGCCAGCAGCCAAATCGGCAGCGGGAGAGGGTACGAGCAGTACTTC.

V and J are TRBV2 and TRBJ1-5, with 8 bases that match TRBD1. The CDR3 has 15 amino acids. Germline CDR1 reads SNHLY; CDR2 reads FYNNEI. The trim removed 6 bases at V and 7 bases at J, leaving 11 bases unmatched. Here the CDR3 reads CASSETGGRRQPQHF. The CDR3 nucleotides are TGTGCCAGCAGCGAAACAGGGGGGCGCCGGCAGCCCCAGCATTTT.

The rearrangement uses TRBV28 and TRBJ2-7; TRBD1 matches 11 bases. The germline V gene encodes CDR1 MDHEN and CDR2 SYDVKM. Trimming removed 4 bases from V and 5 bases from J; junction bases left unmatched: 7. The CDR3 consists of 15 residues. The CDR3 nucleotides are TGTGCCAGCAGTTCTTGGACAGGGGGCTTCCACGAGCAGTACTTC. It encodes CASSSWTGGFHEQYF. The variable domain in full, with the rest retrieved from reference TRBV28 and TRBJ2-7, is DVKVTQSSRYLVKRTGEKVFLECVQDMDHENMFWYRQDPGLGLRLIYFSYDVKMKEKGDIPEGYSVSREKKERFSLILESASTNQTSMYLCASSSWTGGFHEQYFGPGTRLTVT.

This chain uses TRBV5-5 with TRBJ2-7; TRBD2 matches 11 bases. CDR3 length equals 15 residues. V dropped 0 bases and J dropped 4; count of bases not matched to a gene: 3. CDR1 and CDR2 (germline): SGHKS, YYEKEE (reference sequence). The CDR3 reads CASSLARLAGYEQYF. CDR3 DNA: TGTGCCAGCAGCTTGGCGAGACTAGCGGGGTACGAGCAGTACTTC. The full variable domain, with the rest looked up from reference TRBV5-5 and TRBJ2-7, is DAGVTQSPTHLIKTRGQQVTLRCSPISGHKSVSWYQQVLGQGPQFIFQYYEKEERGRGNFPDRFSARQFPNYSSELNVNALLLGDSALYLCASSLARLAGYEQYFGPGTRLTVT.

The rearrangement joins TRBV6-4 to TRBJ1-1; tentatively, D is TRBD1 (5 bases). The CDR3 consists of 14 residues. V lost 0 bases and J lost 4, with 9 bases in between. Germline V gene data show CDR1 as MRHNA and CDR2 as SNTAGT. The CDR3 nucleotides read TGTGCCAGCAGTGACTCGAATAGGGGCACTGAAGCTTTCTTT. This gives the protein CASSDSNRGTEAFF.

The rearrangement uses TRBV7-9 and TRBJ1-5; TRBD1 aligns across 7 bases. In germline, CDR1 is SEHNR, CDR2 FQNEAQ (reference sequence). With 5 bases clipped from V and 1 base from J, the junction kept 5 bases outside the gene matches. The CDR3 covers 15 residues. The CDR3 DNA sequence: TGTGCCAGCAGCCGAGGACAGGCGAGCAATCAGCCCCAGCATTTT. Its protein product is CASSRGQASNQPQHF.

The chain links TRBV21-1 to TRBJ2-4; TRBD1, the D gene given by the table, was not confirmed from the DNA. TRBV21-1 is a recognized pseudogene. This CDR3 has 15 residues. CDR3 coding DNA: TGTGCCAGCAGCGCCCACAGGGTGCCCGTAAACATTCAGTACTTC. Its translation: CASSAHRVPVNIQYF.

This clone was detected only a few times. The V call is TRBV6-5, the J call TRBJ1-1; a weak D match, TRBD1 (6 bases). Trimming took off 4 bases at V and 2 bases at J, with 11 bases between the two ends. The germline gives CDR1 MNHEY, CDR2 SVGAGI. The CDR3 runs 14 residues. Here the CDR3 DNA reads TGTGCCAGCAGTTCCCAGGGGATCAACACTGAAGCTTTCTTT. It yields the protein CASSSQGINTEAFF.

CDR3 sequence: CASSNPGLAGGLNIQYF. Here the CDR3 DNA reads TGTGCCAGCAGCAACCCGGGACTAGCGGGGGGCTTGAACATTCAGTACTTC. This chain links TRBV7-2 with TRBJ2-4, with 15 bases fitting TRBD2. The CDR3 is made up of 17 amino acids. CDR1 is SGHTA, CDR2 FQGNSA, per germline. Trimming at V came to 5 bases and at J to 7 bases, leaving 9 bases not matched to a gene.

This clone was picked up a small number of times. The chain uses TRBV18 and TRBJ1-6, with 10 positions matching TRBD1. V shed 3 bases, J shed 9 bases, and the junction held 2 bases outside the gene matches. The germline gives CDR1 KGHSH, CDR2 LQKENI. This CDR3 comprises 14 residues. The CDR3 loop is CASSPGQGVSPLHF. CDR3 sequence (DNA): TGTGCCAGCTCACCCGGACAGGGGGTTTCACCCCTCCACTTT.

The chain has TRBV5-1 and TRBJ2-3; weak D call: TRBD2 (6 bases). Germline V CDR1 and CDR2: SGHRS, YFSETQ. Trimming took 5 bases from V and 1 from J, leaving 11 bases between them. The CDR3 runs to 14 residues. The CDR3 is CASSAGGGTDTQYF. In DNA form, the CDR3 reads TGCGCCAGCAGTGCAGGAGGGGGCACAGATACGCAGTATTTT.

The chain carries TRBV18 and TRBJ2-6, with D possibly matching TRBD1 (6 bases). With 3 bases removed from V and 2 bases from J, the gap between germline ends came to 11 bases. Germline V lookup: CDR1 KGHSH, CDR2 LQKENI. CDR3 length: 16 amino acids. The CDR3 DNA reads TGTGCCAGCTCACCCTTAACAGGGACTGGGGCCAACGTCCTGACTTTC. Translated, it gives CASSPLTGTGANVLTF. The whole variable domain, filled in from reference TRBV18 and TRBJ2-6, reads NAGVMQNPRHLVRRRGQEARLRCSPMKGHSHVYWYRQLPEEGLKFMVYLQKENIIDESGMPKERFSAEFPKEGPSILRIQQVVRGDSAAYFCASSPLTGTGANVLTFGAGSRLTVL.

CDR3 DNA: TGTGCCAGCAGTTCCCACGGGAACCCCGGGAGTGAAGCTTTCTTT. The encoded protein is CASSSHGNPGSEAFF. The rearrangement uses TRBV28 and TRBJ1-1; D gene ambiguous. In germline, CDR1 is MDHEN, CDR2 SYDVKM. The CDR3 sequence is 15 residues long. Between the trimmed V and J ends, which lost 4 bases and 7 bases, there was a span of 19 bases.

V gene TRBV5-5 combines with J gene TRBJ1-2; tentative D call: TRBD1 (5 bases). CDR1 is SGHKS and CDR2 is YYEKEE in the germline V gene (reference sequence). The CDR3 is made up of 13 amino acids. V lost 0 bases, J lost 4 bases, and 7 bases lay in between. CDR3 sequence (DNA): TGTGCCAGCAGCTTGGACAGGCCCTATGGCTACACCTTC. Translating it yields CASSLDRPYGYTF.

This chain uses TRBV4-1 with TRBJ2-1; D gene unclear. Germline V gives CDR1 MGHRA, CDR2 YSYEKL. This CDR3 comprises 14 residues. With 1 base removed from V and 5 bases from J, the gap between germline ends came to 9 bases. The CDR3 coding sequence is TGCGCCAGCAGCCAAGGGTCACTGCACAATGAGCAGTTCTTC. The encoded protein is CASSQGSLHNEQFF.

The chain recombines TRBV5-1 with TRBJ1-4; 9 bases are a match to TRBD1. CDR1 is SGHRS and CDR2 is YFSETQ in the germline V gene. This CDR3 is 16 amino acids long. The junction had 9 bases not matched to a gene; V was cut back by 4 bases and J by 5 bases. For the CDR3, the DNA is TGCGCCAGCAGCACACAGGGGGCATTATTAAATGAAAAACTGTTTTTT. Encoded protein: CASSTQGALLNEKLFF.

The CDR3, as DNA: TGTGCCAGCAGCTTGGGACAGGGAATCTATGGCTACACCTTC. It yields the protein CASSLGQGIYGYTF. J is TRBJ1-2 and V is TRBV5-4; 7 nucleotides line up with TRBD1. CDR3 size: 14 residues. Trimming removed 0 bases from V and 4 bases from J; junction bases left unmatched: 3. Looked up from germline, CDR1 is SGHNT and CDR2 is YYREEE (reference sequence). Looking up the rest from reference TRBV5-4 and TRBJ1-2 gives the full variable domain: ETGVTQSPTHLIKTRGQQVTLRCSSQSGHNTVSWYQQALGQGPQFIFQYYREEENGRGNFPPRFSGLQFPNYSSELNVNALELDDSALYLCASSLGQGIYGYTFGSGTRLTVV.

This clone was seen a single time. The chain carries TRBV19 and TRBJ1-2, with 9 bases identical to TRBD1. The CDR3 sequence is 16 residues long. J lost 3 bases, V lost 4 bases, and 9 bases had no gene match. Germline loops: CDR1 LNHDA, CDR2 SQIVND (reference sequence). The CDR3 is CASSTITGGRDYGYTF. In nucleotides, the CDR3 is TGTGCCAGTAGTACCATCACAGGGGGCCGGGACTATGGCTACACCTTC.

The chain uses TRBV24-1 and TRBJ2-1, with 12 bases fitting TRBD2. This CDR3 contains 17 residues. Germline-derived CDR1 and CDR2 are KGHDR and SFDVKD. Trimming took 4 bases from V and 8 from J; bases not matched to a gene: 11. The CDR3 here is CATSDLQTSGSGYEQFF. The CDR3 DNA follows: TGTGCCACCAGTGACCTACAGACTAGCGGGAGCGGATATGAGCAGTTCTTC.

This chain joins TRBV11-2 and TRBJ1-2, with D possibly matching TRBD1 (6 bases). V shed 5 bases and J shed 5 bases, with 21 bases lying between them. Germline values: CDR1 SGHAT, CDR2 FQNNGV. The CDR3 length is 16 residues. The CDR3 region is CASSNLRDISLYGYTF. The CDR3, as DNA: TGTGCCAGCAGCAATCTCCGGGACATCTCTTTGTATGGCTACACCTTC. Using reference TRBV11-2 and TRBJ1-2 for the parts outside the CDR3, the full variable domain is EAGVAQSPRYKIIEKRQSVAFWCNPISGHATLYWYQQILGQGPKLLIQFQNNGVVDDSQLPKDRFSAERLKGVDSTLKIQPAKLEDSAVYLCASSNLRDISLYGYTFGSGTRLTVV.

The chain links TRBV7-9 to TRBJ1-2; D is undetermined. Per germline, CDR1 SEHNR and CDR2 FQNEAQ (reference sequence). CDR3 size: 10 residues. V dropped 3 bases and J dropped 6 bases, with 2 bases sitting between them. The CDR3 spells CASSFNGYTF. The CDR3 DNA follows: TGTGCCAGCAGCTTTAATGGCTACACCTTC.

This chain uses TRBV19 with TRBJ2-7, with TRBD2 identical over 7 bases. J lost 0 bases, V lost 5 bases, and 4 bases had no gene match. Germline V CDR1 and CDR2: LNHDA, SQIVND (reference sequence). CDR3 length: 14 amino acids. The CDR3 bases are TGTGCCAGTAGTCCCCGGGGGGACTCCTACGAGCAGTACTTC. Its protein product is CASSPRGDSYEQYF.

CDR3 amino acids: CASSLESGAVNTGELFF. The CDR3 DNA reads as TGCGCCAGCAGCTTGGAATCCGGAGCGGTGAACACCGGGGAGCTGTTTTTT. The chain joins TRBV5-1 to TRBJ2-2, with a weak D call TRBD2 (5 bases). The germline gives CDR1 SGHRS, CDR2 YFSETQ. Trimming took 0 bases from V and 1 from J, leaving 13 bases between them. CDR3 length: 17 residues.

CDR3 bases: TGCAGCGTTGAAGATAACAACTCTGGGGCCAACGTCCTGACTTTC. Translated: CSVEDNNSGANVLTF. The rearrangement links TRBV29-1 to TRBJ2-6, with D hard to call. Germline loops: CDR1 SQVTM, CDR2 ANQGSEA. Trimming removed 0 bases from V and 0 bases from J, with 6 bases in between. This CDR3 comprises 15 residues.

This clone was detected only once. The rearrangement uses TRBV5-1 and TRBJ1-1, with TRBD1 matching 8 bases. Per the germline V gene, CDR1 is SGHRS and CDR2 is YFSETQ. The CDR3 runs to 14 residues. J gave up 8 bases and V 1 base, and 7 bases lay outside the gene matches. The CDR3 reads CASSLIDRGPEAFF. CDR3 DNA sequence: TGCGCCAGCAGCTTGATCGACAGGGGCCCCGAAGCTTTCTTT. The full variable domain, completed using reference TRBV5-1 and TRBJ1-1, is KAGVTQTPRYLIKTRGQQVTLSCSPISGHRSVSWYQQTPGQGLQFLFEYFSETQRNKGNFPGRFSGRQFSNSRSEMNVSTLELGDSALYLCASSLIDRGPEAFFGQGTRLTVV.

The chain's CDR3 is CASSFTGTGGEKLFF. CDR3 nucleotide sequence: TGCGCCAGCAGCTTTACCGGGACAGGGGGTGAAAAACTGTTTTTT. The chain recombines TRBV5-1 with TRBJ1-4, with 11 bases fitting TRBD1. Germline V gives CDR1 SGHRS, CDR2 YFSETQ. The CDR3 runs to 15 residues. With V trimmed by 2 bases and J by 7 bases, 4 bases remained unmatched.

The V and J genes are TRBV7-8 and TRBJ1-2, with TRBD1 as a possible D gene (6 bases). Germline V lookup: CDR1 SGHVS, CDR2 FQNEAQ. Trimming removed 5 bases at V and 0 bases at J, with 13 bases between. The CDR3 spans 15 residues. Here the CDR3 DNA reads TGTGCCAGCAGCGAGACAGGCCTAGCTAACTATGGCTACACCTTC. This encodes CASSETGLANYGYTF.

The chain employs TRBV2 and TRBJ2-2, with D perhaps matching TRBD1 (7 bases). This CDR3 is 15 amino acids long. V shed 7 bases and J shed 0 bases, with 12 bases lying between them. In germline, CDR1 is SNHLY, CDR2 FYNNEI. CDR3 in amino acids: CASKEGAPNTGELFF. In nucleotides, the CDR3 is TGTGCCAGCAAGGAGGGGGCCCCGAACACCGGGGAGCTGTTTTTT.

The table lists this clone with a few counts. The chain links TRBV5-1 to TRBJ2-7; weak D call: TRBD1 (5 bases). CDR1 is SGHRS, CDR2 YFSETQ, per germline. V lost 7 bases and J 5 bases, leaving 13 bases between the germline ends. The CDR3 is 12 residues long. CDR3 nucleotides: TGCGCCAGCTCCTGGCAGGGCGACGAGCAGTACTTC. Residues: CASSWQGDEQYF.

This clone was recorded only once. A junction boundary mismatches the germline segment, possibly from a read error. The chain recombines TRBV7-7 with TRBJ2-7, with 9 bases matching TRBD2. Per the germline V gene, CDR1 is SSHAT and CDR2 is FNYEAQ (reference sequence). The CDR3 sequence is 16 residues long. The CDR3 DNA is TGTGCTAGCAGCCCTCAGACTAGCGGAGGCTCCTACGAGCAGTACTTC. Translated, it gives CASSPQTSGGSYEQYF.